This section outlines one TCR beta chain sequence together with its context. Antigen unknown. A junction boundary mismatches the germline segment, possibly from a read error. Some clones are missing from TCRdb's copy, which holds only in-frame ones; the method was immunoSEQ multiplex PCR. The data show tens of thousands of clones, 85% seen once. The sample belongs to a study of OX40 agonist ivuxolimab in advanced cancers. General study findings and limits: Dose levels from 0.1 to 3.0 mg/kg saw CD4+ and CD8+ blood T cells expand clonally by week 6. More expanded clones were seen, on average, in CD8+ T cells than in CD4+.

CDR1 and CDR2 (germline): SGHAT, FQNNGV. There are 14 residues in the CDR3. The V and J genes are TRBV11-2 and TRBJ1-2; tentatively, D is TRBD1 (6 bases). Sample: CD4+ or CD8+ T cells sorted from blood, taken in a trial of the OX40 agonist ivuxolimab. The receptor was isolated from an adult with an advanced solid tumor such as melanoma, head and neck, liver or kidney cancer. CDR3 sequence reads: CASRQSGTPVSYFF. The CDR3, as DNA: TGTGCCAGCAGACAGTCCGGGACACCTGTCTCCTACTTCTTC.